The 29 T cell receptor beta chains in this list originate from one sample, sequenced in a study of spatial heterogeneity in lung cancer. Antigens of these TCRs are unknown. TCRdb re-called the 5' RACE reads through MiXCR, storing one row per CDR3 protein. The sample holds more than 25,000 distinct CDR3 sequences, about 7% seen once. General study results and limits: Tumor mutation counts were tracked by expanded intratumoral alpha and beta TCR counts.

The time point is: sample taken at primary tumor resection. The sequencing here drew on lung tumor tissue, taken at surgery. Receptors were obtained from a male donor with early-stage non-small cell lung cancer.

This CDR3 is CASSLNMEPTDTQYF. CDR3 nucleotides: TGTGCCAGCTCACTCAACATGGAACCCACAGATACGCAGTATTTT. V usage is TRBV18 and J usage is TRBJ2-3; no reliable D call. V lost 4 bases and J 2 bases, leaving 13 bases between the germline ends. From germline, CDR1 is KGHSH and CDR2 LQKENI. The CDR3 is made up of 15 amino acids.

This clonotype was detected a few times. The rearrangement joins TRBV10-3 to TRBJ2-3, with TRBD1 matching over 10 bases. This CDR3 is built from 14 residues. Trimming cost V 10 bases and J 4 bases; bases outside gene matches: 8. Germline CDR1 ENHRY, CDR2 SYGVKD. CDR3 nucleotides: TGTGCCACCCTGGACAGGGGGAGTCCAGATACGCAGTATTTT. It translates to CATLDRGSPDTQYF.

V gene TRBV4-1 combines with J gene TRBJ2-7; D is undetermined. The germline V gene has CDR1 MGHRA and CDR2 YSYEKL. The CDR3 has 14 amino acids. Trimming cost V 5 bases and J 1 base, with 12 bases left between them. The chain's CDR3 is CASSGRWGSYEQYF. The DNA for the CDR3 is TGCGCCAGCAGCGGACGCTGGGGTTCCTACGAGCAGTACTTC.

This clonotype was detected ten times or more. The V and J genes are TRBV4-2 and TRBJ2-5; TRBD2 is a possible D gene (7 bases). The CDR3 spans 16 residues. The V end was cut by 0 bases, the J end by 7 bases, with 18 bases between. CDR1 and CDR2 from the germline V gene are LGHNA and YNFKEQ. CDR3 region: CASSQDLEGGLRTQYF. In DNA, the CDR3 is TGTGCCAGCAGCCAAGATTTGGAGGGGGGGCTGAGGACCCAGTACTTC.

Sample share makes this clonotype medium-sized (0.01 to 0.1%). The CDR3: CASKVIAGGQGEQFF. CDR3 nucleotides: TGCGCCAGCAAGGTCATAGCGGGGGGGCAGGGTGAGCAGTTCTTC. The J gene is TRBJ2-1, the V gene TRBV10-2; 11 bases align to TRBD2. Per germline, CDR1 WSHSY and CDR2 SAAADI. The CDR3 consists of 15 residues. V lost 7 bases to trimming and J lost 9 bases; unmatched junction nucleotides: 11.

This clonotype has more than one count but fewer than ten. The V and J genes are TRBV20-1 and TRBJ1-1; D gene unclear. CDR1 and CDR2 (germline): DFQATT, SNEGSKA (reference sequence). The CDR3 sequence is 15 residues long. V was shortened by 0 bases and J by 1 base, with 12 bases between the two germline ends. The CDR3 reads CSARDRGTGNTEAFF. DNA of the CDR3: TGCAGTGCTAGAGATAGAGGTACGGGGAACACTGAAGCTTTCTTT.

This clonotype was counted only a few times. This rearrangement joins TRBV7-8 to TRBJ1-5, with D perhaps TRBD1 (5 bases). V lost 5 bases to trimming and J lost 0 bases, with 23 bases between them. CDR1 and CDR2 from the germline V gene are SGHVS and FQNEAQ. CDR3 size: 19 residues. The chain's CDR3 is CASSGRERQDRYSNQPQHF. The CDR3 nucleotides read TGTGCCAGCAGCGGCAGGGAGAGGCAGGACCGATATAGCAATCAGCCCCAGCATTTT.

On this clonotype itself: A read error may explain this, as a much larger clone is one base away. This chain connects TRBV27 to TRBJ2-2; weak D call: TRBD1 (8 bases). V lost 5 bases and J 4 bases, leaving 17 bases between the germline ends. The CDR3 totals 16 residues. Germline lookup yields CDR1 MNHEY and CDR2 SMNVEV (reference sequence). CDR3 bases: TGTGCCAGCAGTACACCACAGGGGGAGGGCACCGGGGAGCTGTTTTTT. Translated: CASSTPQGEGTGELFF.

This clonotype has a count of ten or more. The CDR3 is CASSSQIPLLNYGYTF. In nucleotides, the CDR3 is TGTGCCAGCAGTTCTCAGATCCCACTCCTTAACTATGGCTACACCTTC. The chain recombines TRBV12-3 or TRBV12-4 with TRBJ1-2, with D unclear. The ends were cut back, 4 bases at V and 1 base at J, with 16 bases in the middle. The length of the CDR3 is 16 residues.

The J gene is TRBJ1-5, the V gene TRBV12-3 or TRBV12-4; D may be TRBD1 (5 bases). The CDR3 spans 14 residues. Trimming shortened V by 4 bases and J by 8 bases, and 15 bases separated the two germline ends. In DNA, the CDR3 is TGTGCCAGCAGTTCGAGTCTTGCAGGGAAGCCCCAGCATTTT. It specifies CASSSSLAGKPQHF.

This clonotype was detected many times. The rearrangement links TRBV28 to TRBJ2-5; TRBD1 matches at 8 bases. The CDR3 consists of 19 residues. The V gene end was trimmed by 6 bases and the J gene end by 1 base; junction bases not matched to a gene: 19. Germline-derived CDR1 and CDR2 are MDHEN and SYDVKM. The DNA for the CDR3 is TGTGCCAGCAGACCCTCCGGGACAGGAGGAGGTAGGGTCCAAGAGACCCAGTACTTC. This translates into CASRPSGTGGGRVQETQYF. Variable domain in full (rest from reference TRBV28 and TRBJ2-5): DVKVTQSSRYLVKRTGEKVFLECVQDMDHENMFWYRQDPGLGLRLIYFSYDVKMKEKGDIPEGYSVSREKKERFSLILESASTNQTSMYLCASRPSGTGGGRVQETQYFGPGTRLLVL.

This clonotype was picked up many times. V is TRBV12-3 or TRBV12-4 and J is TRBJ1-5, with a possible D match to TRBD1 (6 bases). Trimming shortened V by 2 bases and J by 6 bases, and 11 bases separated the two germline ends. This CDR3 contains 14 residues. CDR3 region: CASSLKARGQPQHF. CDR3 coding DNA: TGTGCCAGCAGTTTAAAGGCCAGGGGTCAGCCCCAGCATTTT.

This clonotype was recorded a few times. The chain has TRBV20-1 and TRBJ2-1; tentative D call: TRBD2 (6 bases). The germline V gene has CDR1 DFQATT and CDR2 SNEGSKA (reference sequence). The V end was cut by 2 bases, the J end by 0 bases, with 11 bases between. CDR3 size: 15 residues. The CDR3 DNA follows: TGCAGTGCTAGACCGGGACTTAGCTCCTACAATGAGCAGTTCTTC. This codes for CSARPGLSSYNEQFF.

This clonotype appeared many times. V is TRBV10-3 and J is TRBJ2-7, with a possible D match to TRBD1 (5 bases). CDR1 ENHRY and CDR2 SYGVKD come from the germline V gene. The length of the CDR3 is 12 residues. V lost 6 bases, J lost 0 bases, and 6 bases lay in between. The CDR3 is CAISDSSYEQYF. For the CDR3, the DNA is TGTGCCATCAGCGACAGCTCCTACGAGCAGTACTTC.

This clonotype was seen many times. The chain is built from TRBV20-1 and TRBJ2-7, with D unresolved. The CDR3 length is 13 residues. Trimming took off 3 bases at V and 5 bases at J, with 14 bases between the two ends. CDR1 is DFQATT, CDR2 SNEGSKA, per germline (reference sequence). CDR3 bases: TGCAGTGCTAGCCGGACGGATAAGGACGAGCAGTACTTC. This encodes CSASRTDKDEQYF.

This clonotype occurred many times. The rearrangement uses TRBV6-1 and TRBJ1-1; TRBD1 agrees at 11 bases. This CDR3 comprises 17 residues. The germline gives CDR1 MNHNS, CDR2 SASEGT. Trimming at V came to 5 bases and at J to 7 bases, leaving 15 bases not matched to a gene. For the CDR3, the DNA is TGTGCCAGCAGTCCGCCGGACAGGGGGCTATCCCGTGGTGAAGCTTTCTTT. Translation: CASSPPDRGLSRGEAFF.

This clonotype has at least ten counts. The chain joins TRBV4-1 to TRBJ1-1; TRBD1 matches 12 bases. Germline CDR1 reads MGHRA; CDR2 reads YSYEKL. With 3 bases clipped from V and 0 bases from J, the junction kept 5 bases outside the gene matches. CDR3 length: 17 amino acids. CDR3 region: CASSHAGTGGVNTEAFF. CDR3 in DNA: TGCGCCAGCAGCCATGCCGGGACAGGGGGCGTGAACACTGAAGCTTTCTTT.

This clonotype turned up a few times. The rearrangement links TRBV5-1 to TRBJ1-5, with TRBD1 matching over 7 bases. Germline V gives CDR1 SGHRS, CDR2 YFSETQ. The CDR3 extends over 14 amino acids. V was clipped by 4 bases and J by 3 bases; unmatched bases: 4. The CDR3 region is CASSTGTDNQPQHF. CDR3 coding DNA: TGCGCCAGCAGCACGGGGACAGACAATCAGCCCCAGCATTTT.

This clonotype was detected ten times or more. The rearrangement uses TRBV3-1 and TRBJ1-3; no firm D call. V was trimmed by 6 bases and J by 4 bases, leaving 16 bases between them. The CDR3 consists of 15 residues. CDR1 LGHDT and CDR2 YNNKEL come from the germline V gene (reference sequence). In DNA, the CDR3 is TGTGCCAGCAGTCCCGTTCCAGGTGTAGGAAACACCATATATTTT. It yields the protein CASSPVPGVGNTIYF.

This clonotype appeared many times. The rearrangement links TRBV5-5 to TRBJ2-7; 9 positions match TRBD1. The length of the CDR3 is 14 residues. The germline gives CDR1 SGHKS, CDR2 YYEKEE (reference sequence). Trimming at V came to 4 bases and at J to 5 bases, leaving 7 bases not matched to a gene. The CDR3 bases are TGTGCCAGCAGCCAGACAGGGGGAGTCAACGAGCAGTACTTC. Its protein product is CASSQTGGVNEQYF.

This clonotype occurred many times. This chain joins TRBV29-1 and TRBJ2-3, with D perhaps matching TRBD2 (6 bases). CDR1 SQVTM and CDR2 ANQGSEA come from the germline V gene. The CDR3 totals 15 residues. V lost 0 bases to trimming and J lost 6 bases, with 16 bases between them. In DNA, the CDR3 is TGCAGCGTTGAAGAGGGCCGGAGGGAGATCGATACGCAGTATTTT. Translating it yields CSVEEGRREIDTQYF.

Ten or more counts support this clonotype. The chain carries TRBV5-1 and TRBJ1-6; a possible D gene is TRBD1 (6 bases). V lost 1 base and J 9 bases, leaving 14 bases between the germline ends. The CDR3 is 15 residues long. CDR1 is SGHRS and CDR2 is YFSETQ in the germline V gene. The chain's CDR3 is CASSLTDRFGSPLHF. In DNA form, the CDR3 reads TGCGCCAGCAGCTTGACAGACAGGTTCGGTTCACCCCTCCACTTT.

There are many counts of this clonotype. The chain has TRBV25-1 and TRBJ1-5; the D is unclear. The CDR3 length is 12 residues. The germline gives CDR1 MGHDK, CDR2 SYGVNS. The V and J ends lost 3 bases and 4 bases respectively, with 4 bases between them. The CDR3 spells CASSESNQPQHF. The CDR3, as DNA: TGTGCCAGCAGTGAGAGTAATCAGCCCCAGCATTTT.

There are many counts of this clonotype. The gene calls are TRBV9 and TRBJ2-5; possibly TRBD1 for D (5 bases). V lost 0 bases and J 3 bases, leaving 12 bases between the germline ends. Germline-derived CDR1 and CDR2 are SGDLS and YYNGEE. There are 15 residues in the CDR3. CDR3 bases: TGTGCCAGCAGCGTAGCGCAAGGGGCTAAAGAGACCCAGTACTTC. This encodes CASSVAQGAKETQYF.

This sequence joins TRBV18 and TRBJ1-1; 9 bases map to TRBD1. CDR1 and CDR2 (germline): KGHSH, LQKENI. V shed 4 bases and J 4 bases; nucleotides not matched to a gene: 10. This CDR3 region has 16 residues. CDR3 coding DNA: TGTGCCAGCTCACGGGAGACAGGGGGTATCGGCACTGAAGCTTTCTTT. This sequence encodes CASSRETGGIGTEAFF.

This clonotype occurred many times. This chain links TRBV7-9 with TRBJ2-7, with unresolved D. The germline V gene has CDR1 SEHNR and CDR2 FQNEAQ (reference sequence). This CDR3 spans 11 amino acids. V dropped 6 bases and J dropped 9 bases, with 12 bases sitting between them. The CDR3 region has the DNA TGTGCCAGCAGTTCCCAGAGCCCGCAGTACTTC. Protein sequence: CASSSQSPQYF.

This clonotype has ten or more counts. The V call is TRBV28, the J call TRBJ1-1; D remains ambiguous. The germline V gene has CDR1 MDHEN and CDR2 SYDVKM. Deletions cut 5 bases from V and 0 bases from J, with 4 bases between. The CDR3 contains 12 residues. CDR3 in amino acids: CASSRLNTEAFF. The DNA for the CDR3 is TGTGCCAGCAGTAGGCTGAACACTGAAGCTTTCTTT.

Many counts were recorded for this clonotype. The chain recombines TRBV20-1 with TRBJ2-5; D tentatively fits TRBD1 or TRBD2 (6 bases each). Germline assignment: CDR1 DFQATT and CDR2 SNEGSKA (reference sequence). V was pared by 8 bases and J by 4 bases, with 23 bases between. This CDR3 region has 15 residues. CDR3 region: CSSGPPFEGGETQYF. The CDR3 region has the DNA TGCAGTTCCGGGCCCCCGTTTGAGGGGGGAGAGACCCAGTACTTC.

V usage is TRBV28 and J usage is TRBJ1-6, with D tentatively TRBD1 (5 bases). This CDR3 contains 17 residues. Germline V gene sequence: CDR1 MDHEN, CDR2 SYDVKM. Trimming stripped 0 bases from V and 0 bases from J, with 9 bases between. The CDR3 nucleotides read TGTGCCAGCAGTTTATGGACAGAGAGCTCCTATAATTCACCCCTCCACTTT. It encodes CASSLWTESSYNSPLHF.